A selection of T cell receptor beta chains follows, all from one sample in a study of cytomegalovirus exposure and HLA in healthy donors. The method was immunoSEQ multiplex PCR; TCRdb's version includes in-frame clones alone and lacks a portion of them. The table records around 140,000 clones, about 84% of them present only once. The material sequenced was PBMCs. Receptors originate from a woman younger than 35 in good health and CMV-seropositive. CDR3s include the opening cysteine and the closing phenylalanine or tryptophan. A D gene is named only where the DNA matches it firmly. The size of a clone is reported for some rows only, either as once, few or many, or as a class for expanded clones.

D,size,J,V,CDR3,DNA
TRBD1,-,TRBJ1-1,TRBV4-1,CASSGTGTGANTEAFF,TGCGCCAGCAGTGGAACCGGGACAGGGGCGAACACTGAAGCTTTCTTT
-,-,TRBJ1-4,TRBV7-9,CASSPRGGTGNEKLFF,TGTGCCAGCAGCCCGAGGGGGGGGACTGGGAATGAAAAACTGTTTTTT
-,-,TRBJ2-7,TRBV7-6,CASSSRLGDYEQYF,TGTGCCAGCAGCTCTCGACTAGGGGACTACGAGCAGTACTTC
TRBD1,-,TRBJ2-3,TRBV5-8,CASSYGTGMGPDTQYF,TGTGCCAGCAGCTACGGGACAGGGATGGGGCCAGATACGCAGTATTTT
-,-,TRBJ2-5,TRBV30,CAWTPSAGETQYF,TGTGCCTGGACCCCCTCGGCGGGAGAGACCCAGTACTTC
TRBD2,few,TRBJ2-7,TRBV7-8,CASSPTAGGAGEQYF,TGTGCCAGCAGCCCCACGGCGGGGGGCGCGGGGGAGCAGTACTTC
-,-,TRBJ1-1,TRBV7-2,CASSLPGGNTEAFF,TGTGCCAGCAGCCTACCGGGGGGGAACACTGAAGCTTTCTTT
TRBD1,-,TRBJ1-2,TRBV7-2,CASTRQGANYGYTF,TGTGCCAGCACCAGACAGGGGGCTAACTATGGCTACACCTTC
TRBD1,once,TRBJ2-7,TRBV5-1,CASRDRGPGEQYF,TGCGCCAGCAGGGACAGGGGACCTGGCGAGCAGTACTTC
TRBD1,-,TRBJ1-1,TRBV28,CASSPSTGSNTEAFF,TGTGCCAGCAGTCCATCGACAGGGTCGAACACTGAAGCTTTCTTT
-,-,TRBJ1-5,TRBV15,CATSREGAGNQPQHF,TGTGCCACCAGCAGAGAGGGGGCCGGGAATCAGCCCCAGCATTTT
-,-,TRBJ1-1,TRBV25-1,CASSERKNTEAFF,TGTGCCAGCAGTGAGAGGAAGAACACTGAAGCTTTCTTT
TRBD2,-,TRBJ2-1,TRBV6-1,CASSERGLAGNEQFF,TGTGCCAGCAGTGAAAGGGGACTAGCGGGGAATGAGCAGTTCTTC
-,-,TRBJ2-4,TRBV5-1,CASSLGGRDIQYF,TGCGCCAGCAGCTTGGGGGGGCGGGACATTCAGTACTTC
TRBD1,-,TRBJ2-3,TRBV7-8,CASNPQGDRATDTQYF,TGTGCCAGTAATCCCCAGGGGGACAGAGCCACAGATACGCAGTATTTT
-,-,TRBJ1-5,TRBV7-9,CASSESLGNQPQHF,TGTGCCAGCAGCGAAAGCCTGGGCAATCAGCCCCAGCATTTT
-,-,TRBJ1-1,TRBV14,CASSQGFRAMNTEAFF,TGTGCCAGCAGCCAAGGATTCAGGGCCATGAACACTGAAGCTTTCTTT
TRBD1,-,TRBJ2-3,TRBV6-6,CASRGQQGASDTQYF,TGTGCCAGCAGAGGTCAACAGGGGGCGTCAGATACGCAGTATTTT
-,-,TRBJ1-1,TRBV5-1,CASSLGIRVQGDTEAFF,TGCGCCAGCAGCTTGGGAATCAGGGTTCAGGGTGACACTGAAGCTTTCTTT
TRBD1,-,TRBJ1-2,TRBV7-2,CASSPSFGQATYGYTF,TGTGCCAGCAGCCCAAGCTTTGGACAGGCCACATATGGCTACACCTTC
TRBD1,-,TRBJ1-1,TRBV7-9,CASSIQGRNTEAFF,TGTGCCAGCAGCATACAGGGGAGGAACACTGAAGCTTTCTTT
-,-,TRBJ1-4,TRBV7-8,CASSFRTGLGNEKLFF,TGTGCCAGCAGCTTCCGGACTGGGCTTGGTAATGAAAAACTGTTTTTT
-,once,TRBJ2-1,TRBV28,CASSPIRPGDEQFF,TGTGCCAGCAGCCCTATCCGCCCCGGGGATGAGCAGTTCTTC
TRBD1,-,TRBJ1-5,TRBV19,CAPSWDRQGQPQHF,TGTGCCCCTAGCTGGGACAGACAAGGACAGCCCCAGCATTTT
TRBD1,-,TRBJ2-7,TRBV29-1,CSVELNRGSGEQYF,TGCAGCGTTGAACTGAACAGGGGATCGGGGGAGCAGTACTTC
TRBD1,-,TRBJ2-1,TRBV5-1,CASSLAPGQSYNEQFF,TGCGCCAGCAGCTTGGCCCCGGGACAGTCCTACAATGAGCAGTTCTTC
TRBD1,-,TRBJ1-2,TRBV28,CASSYTGTATGYTF,TGTGCCAGCAGTTACACCGGGACAGCGACCGGCTACACCTTC
TRBD2,-,TRBJ2-3,TRBV7-9,CASIRGGATDTQYF,TGTGCCAGCATACGCGGGGGGGCTACTGATACGCAGTATTTT
TRBD1,-,TRBJ1-1,TRBV25-1,CASRNRGETEAFF,TGTGCCAGCCGGAACAGGGGGGAGACTGAAGCTTTCTTT
TRBD1,-,TRBJ2-3,TRBV15,CATRASGTGSTDTQYF,TGTGCCACCAGGGCCTCCGGGACAGGGAGCACAGATACGCAGTATTTT
-,-,TRBJ1-5,TRBV2,CASSERGFSNQPQHF,TGTGCCAGCAGTGAAAGAGGGTTTAGCAATCAGCCCCAGCATTTT
-,-,TRBJ2-7,TRBV12-5,CASGLVVTGASYEQYF,TGTGCTAGTGGTTTGGTAGTTACAGGTGCCTCCTACGAGCAGTACTTC
-,-,TRBJ2-3,TRBV7-2,CASSPNGADTQYF,TGTGCCAGCAGCCCGAATGGGGCGGATACGCAGTATTTT
-,-,TRBJ1-1,TRBV30,CAWSAGQRNTEAFF,TGTGCCTGGAGTGCAGGACAGCGGAACACTGAAGCTTTCTTT
TRBD2,-,TRBJ2-3,TRBV25-1,CASSASGGAPDTQYF,TGTGCCAGCAGTGCTAGCGGGGGGGCGCCAGATACGCAGTATTTT
TRBD1,-,TRBJ1-5,TRBV27,CASRAGTGFQPQHF,TGTGCCAGCAGAGCCGGGACAGGGTTTCAGCCCCAGCATTTT
TRBD1,-,TRBJ2-5,TRBV11-2,CASSHYWTGTEETQYF,TGTGCCAGCAGCCACTACTGGACAGGGACCGAAGAGACCCAGTACTTC
-,-,TRBJ1-3,TRBV6-5,CASTQEVGRGNTIYF,TGTGCCAGCACACAAGAGGTGGGGCGAGGAAACACCATATATTTT
TRBD1,-,TRBJ2-1,TRBV18,CASSPGQGAANEQFF,TGTGCCAGCTCACCGGGACAGGGGGCTGCCAATGAGCAGTTCTTC
TRBD1,-,TRBJ2-2,TRBV30,CAWTGGVGELFF,TGTGCCTGGACAGGGGGCGTCGGGGAGCTGTTTTTT
-,-,TRBJ2-6,TRBV5-1,CASRQFSGANVLTF,TGCGCCAGCAGGCAGTTCTCTGGGGCCAACGTCCTGACTTTC
TRBD1,-,TRBJ1-1,TRBV5-6,CASSTQGAAEAFF,TGTGCCAGCTCGACGCAGGGGGCCGCTGAAGCTTTCTTT
-,-,TRBJ1-2,TRBV29-1,CSVTGNGYTF,TGCAGCGTCACAGGGAATGGCTACACCTTC
TRBD1,-,TRBJ2-4,TRBV7-7,CASSPRTGLREYF,TGTGCCAGCAGCCCTCGGACAGGGTTGAGGGAGTACTTC
-,-,TRBJ2-5,TRBV27,CASSLRSSKETQYF,TGTGCCAGCAGTTTACGAAGTAGCAAAGAGACCCAGTACTTC
-,-,TRBJ2-6,TRBV5-4,CASSSLQVALSGANVLTF,TGTGCCAGCAGCTCACTACAGGTGGCGCTCTCTGGGGCCAACGTCCTGACTTTC
TRBD2,-,TRBJ2-3,TRBV29-1,CSVAGTSGGSTDTQYF,TGCAGCGTTGCTGGGACTAGCGGGGGGTCCACAGATACGCAGTATTTT
-,few,TRBJ1-2,TRBV7-8,CASSFGGSQGYTF,TGTGCCAGCAGCTTTGGGGGCTCACAGGGCTACACCTTC
TRBD2,-,TRBJ2-2,TRBV11-3,CASSFRLAGPGGELFF,TGTGCCAGCAGCTTTCGGCTAGCGGGCCCGGGCGGGGAGCTGTTTTTT